Below, one TCR beta chain is given with its context. Indicated time point: before trial treatment. Germline CDR1 is SGHAT and CDR2 is FQDESV (reference sequence). Losses at the gene ends were 5 bases for V and 4 bases for J; bases not matched to a gene: 7. This CDR3 comprises 16 residues. The data were obtained in a study of low-dose radiotherapy and immunotherapy resistance in tumors. As for the study in general: Each fraction for Cohort 1 was 0.5 Gy, given every 2 weeks, and the total came to 6.5 Gy. Intravenous ipilimumab 1 mg/kg every six weeks was given with nivolumab 240 mg every two weeks. Individuals in Cohort 2 had 1 Gy per fraction every two weeks, adding up to 13 Gy over 26 weeks.

Primers targeting TRAV and TRBV primed first-strand cDNA, covering alpha and beta chains. Both a constant-region primer and a V-primer adapter served to amplify TCRs across roughly 22 PCR cycles. TCRdb ran MiXCR on the reads and lists one entry per CDR3 protein. Of tens of thousands of distinct CDR3 sequences detected, roughly a third appear once; the ten largest clones hold 3.7%. The TCR was taken from a male donor with gallbladder cancer. Here the sequenced sample was PBMCs, taken before treatment. The chain joins TRBV11-1 to TRBJ2-3; TRBD1 matches 12 bases. Here the CDR3 reads CASSEGTGGVADTQYF. DNA of the CDR3: TGTGCCAGCAGCGAGGGGACAGGGGGCGTCGCAGATACGCAGTATTTT.